A few counts support the clone carrying this T cell receptor (beta chain). Its antigen remains unidentified. It was one heparinised blood draw, averaging roughly 100 mL, that each donor gave. Expressed TCRB transcripts were sequenced, since all the RNA that had been isolated was reverse transcribed. Produced via immunoSEQ multiplex PCR; TCRdb's table is partial and in-frame only. The repertoire holds 130,000 to 150,000 clones, with about 12% as singletons. The entry originates in a study of beta chain features in type 1 diabetes. This CDR3 is 11 amino acids long. Germline CDR1 GTSNPN, CDR2 SVGIG (reference sequence). V was clipped by 7 bases and J by 8 bases, with 14 bases between them. Study-level results: Sampled from patients, naive, central memory and Treg TCRB repertoires appeared more similar than those sampled from healthy donors. Shortening that was moderate but significant affected the TCRB CDR3s of Type 1 diabetes patients in all four CD4+ subsets.

Sequenced sample: central memory CD4+ T cells from blood. The genes are TRBV30 and TRBJ1-2; D not certain. This sequence originates from a man aged 18 to 29 with type 1 diabetes. CDR3 residues: CALTPSEGYTF. The CDR3 DNA reads as TGTGCCTTGACACCTAGCGAAGGCTACACCTTC.